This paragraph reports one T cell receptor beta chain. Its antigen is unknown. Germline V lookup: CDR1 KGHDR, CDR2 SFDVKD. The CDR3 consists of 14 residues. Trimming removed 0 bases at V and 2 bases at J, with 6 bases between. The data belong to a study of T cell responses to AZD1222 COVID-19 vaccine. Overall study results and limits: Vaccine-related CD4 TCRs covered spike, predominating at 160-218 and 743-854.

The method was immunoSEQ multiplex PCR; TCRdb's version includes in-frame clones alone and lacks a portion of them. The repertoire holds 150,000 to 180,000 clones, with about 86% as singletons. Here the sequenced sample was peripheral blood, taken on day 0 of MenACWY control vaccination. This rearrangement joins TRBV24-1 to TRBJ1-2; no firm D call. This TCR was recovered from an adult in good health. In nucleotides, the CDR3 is TGTGCCACCAGTGATTTGACCCGGAACTATGGCTACACCTTC. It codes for CATSDLTRNYGYTF.